This TCR beta chain was observed in a study of blood T cell repertoires in COVID-19 (dated by TCRdb to about 2020). Concerning the study at large: Collaborator samples came from the United States, Italy and Spain and covered acute and convalescent phases of COVID-19. The material from the prospective study consisted of cDNA or gDNA derived from T cells, B-cell-depleted T cells, or PBMCs. Subjects who had been exposed to COVID-19, were actively infected with it, or had recovered from it provided the deeply sampled blood TCRbeta repertoires that made up the dataset. A freely available public database, intended as a resource for researchers studying the immune response to SARS-CoV-2, is where the repertoires were released. Samples came from the ongoing ImmuneRACE study (first 160 participants) plus 1,254 subjects from 6 global collaborators. Nearly every sample came with metadata listing a de-identified subject ID, COVID-19 status, age in years and sex. Where available, HLA class I and class II types were taken from metadata supplied by the sample provider and were not determined by assay-based typing.

One collaborating source in Seattle enrolled patients while the patients were actively infected and followed the patients over time throughout the course of disease. The collaborating institutions used their own protocols to collect whole blood in K2EDTA tubes. For TCRbeta analysis, collaborators shipped samples in one of three forms: frozen whole blood, isolated PBMCs, or DNA extracted from either of those sample types. TCRbeta CDR3 regions were amplified from genomic DNA using the immunoSEQ Assay, a bias-controlled multiplex PCR. As for how the authors treated the data: The number of nucleated cells in each sample was estimated by amplification of reference gene primers within the assay. To quantify the absolute abundance of each unique TCRbeta CDR3 rearrangement, sequence reads were collapsed and filtered. For each sample, productive Simpson clonality was calculated by taking the square root of Simpson's diversity index across productive rearrangements. TCRdb holds this immuneACCESS table with in-frame rearrangements only. Some clones are missing; in checked studies, unresolved V genes explain under half, and the rest has no known cause. V, J and clone size derive from that table, while D and trimming were established from the DNA sequence. This sample gives 150,000 to 200,000 clones in total; roughly four fifths of them show up just once. Together, the top ten hold roughly 11% of the sample.

There are 17 amino acids in the CDR3, from cysteine to phenylalanine inclusive. The retained sequence is limited to the CDR3, 51 bases, with the frame set at the first base. For this chain, trimming is 2 bases at the V end and 6 bases at the J end, and the number of junction bases without a gene match is 14. Taken from the germline V gene, the CDR1 and CDR2 loops are MDHEN and SYDVKM. This clone showed up just a few times. The target of this receptor is not known. No base quality values were provided; no much bigger clone lies one nucleotide off. What the study reported, not specific to this receptor: Clinical and demographic metadata were provided uncurated, with the amount varying by source and participant.

The sequence links TRBV28 to TRBJ1-2, and 8 junctional nucleotides match TRBD1. The sample was peripheral blood. This TCR was sampled from a middle-aged woman with COVID-19, enrolled during active disease. CDR3 protein: CASSLLDRAVGSNGYTF. The DNA is as follows: TGTGCCAGCAGTTTACTGGACAGGGCCGTCGGTAGCAATGGCTACACCTTC.